Sequencing of this T cell receptor (beta chain) was carried out in a study of cytomegalovirus exposure and HLA in healthy donors. The germline CDR1 and CDR2 sequences are SGDLS and YYNGEE. The V gene lost 0 bases and the J gene lost 2 bases, with 9 bases spanning the gap. This CDR3 is 14 amino acids long. TCRdb keeps only in-frame clones here, not all; method: immunoSEQ multiplex PCR. Of some 170,000 clones in the sample, roughly nine tenths were seen once. The V gene is TRBV9, the J gene TRBJ2-7; D is unresolved. This clonotype was sampled from a woman aged 25 to 39 in good health and CMV-seronegative. The sequencing sample was made of PBMCs. The CDR3 loop reads CASSVGGSTYEQYF. Here the CDR3 DNA reads TGTGCCAGCAGCGTAGGCGGCTCCACCTACGAGCAGTACTTC.